The 15 T cell receptor beta chains presented below share a single source sample, sequenced in a study of vaccination and CD4 T cells after COVID-19. The antigens for these receptors are not known. Sequencing of DNA taken from cultured CD4+ T cells relied on the Oncomine TCR Beta short-read assay. TCRdb re-derived calls from the PCR reads in MiXCR, one entry per CDR3 protein. The table has fewer than 4,500 distinct CDR3 sequences, around 16% seen once. As for treatment: approximately 11-day PBMC culture with coronavirus spike peptide pools or control peptides (ViraFEST assay). Sequencing used CD4+ T cells from blood, cultured in vitro. Receptors originate from a human donor who had recovered from COVID-19.

There are a few counts of this clonotype. The chain has TRBV18 and TRBJ2-3; maybe TRBD1 (6 bases). CDR1 KGHSH and CDR2 LQKENI come from the germline V gene. The CDR3 totals 14 residues. V was clipped by 2 bases and J by 2 bases, with 8 bases between them. Written as DNA, the CDR3 is TGTGCCAGCTCACCAACAGGGACCACAGATACGCAGTATTTT. It translates to CASSPTGTTDTQYF.

There are a few counts of this clonotype. The chain combines TRBV25-1 with TRBJ2-4, with a weak D call TRBD2 (5 bases). The germline V gene has CDR1 MGHDK and CDR2 SYGVNS. The CDR3 spans 16 residues. Trimming took off 2 bases at V and 1 base at J, with 12 bases between the two ends. The chain's CDR3 is CASSEGGPGAKNIQYF. Written as DNA, the CDR3 is TGTGCCAGCAGTGAAGGAGGCCCCGGGGCCAAAAACATTCAGTACTTC.

The sample holds a few counts of this clonotype. The chain combines TRBV5-4 with TRBJ1-1; 10 bases are shared with TRBD1. This CDR3 is built from 15 residues. CDR1 SGHNT and CDR2 YYREEE come from the germline V gene (reference sequence). The V and J ends lost 0 bases and 4 bases, in that order; junction bases with no gene match: 3. In nucleotides, the CDR3 is TGTGCCAGCAGCTTGGGGTGGGACAGGGGCACTGAAGCTTTCTTT. Encoded protein: CASSLGWDRGTEAFF.

The V gene is TRBV5-8, the J gene TRBJ2-7; 9 positions agree with TRBD1. The V and J ends lost 5 bases and 5 bases, in that order; junction bases with no gene match: 8. The CDR3 consists of 14 residues. The germline V gene has CDR1 SGHTS and CDR2 YDEGEE. The CDR3 sequence: CASRATGGLNEQYF. Here the CDR3 DNA reads TGTGCCAGCAGGGCGACAGGGGGTTTGAACGAGCAGTACTTC.

J is TRBJ2-4 and V is TRBV6-1; 7 bases align to TRBD2. This CDR3 is 14 amino acids long. Germline V CDR1 and CDR2: MNHNS, SASEGT. The J segment lost 3 bases and the V segment lost 8 bases, leaving 7 bases of the junction unmatched. CDR3 DNA: TGTGCCAGCGGCCCACCGGGGGGCAAAAACATTCAGTACTTC. It specifies CASGPPGGKNIQYF.

The chain combines TRBV11-3 with TRBJ2-3; the D gene could be TRBD1 or TRBD2 (5 bases each). The V end was cut by 4 bases, the J end by 4 bases, with 12 bases between. Germline values: CDR1 SGHNT, CDR2 YENEEA. The CDR3 totals 14 residues. This chain's CDR3 is CASSSGTLADTQYF. DNA for the CDR3: TGTGCCAGCAGCTCGGGGACCCTCGCAGATACGCAGTATTTT.

This clonotype was seen a few times. The J gene is TRBJ1-1, the V gene TRBV29-1; TRBD1 might be the D (6 bases). V was trimmed by 7 bases and J by 0 bases, leaving 12 bases between them. CDR3 size: 13 residues. Germline values: CDR1 SQVTM, CDR2 ANQGSEA. The CDR3 sequence: CSARTDMNTEAFF. The CDR3 DNA reads TGCAGCGCCCGGACAGACATGAACACTGAAGCTTTCTTT.

The chain carries TRBV12-3 or TRBV12-4 and TRBJ1-2; no definite D call. This CDR3 spans 13 amino acids. The ends were cut back, 6 bases at V and 9 bases at J, with 17 bases in the middle. CDR3 loop: CASSPVLQGSYTF. CDR3 sequence (DNA): TGTGCCAGCAGCCCCGTGCTCCAAGGGAGCTACACCTTC.

The chain couples TRBV5-1 to TRBJ2-2, with unresolved D. V lost 4 bases and J lost 6, with 10 bases in between. Germline CDR1 reads SGHRS; CDR2 reads YFSETQ. This CDR3 contains 13 residues. The CDR3 here is CASSPSGSGELFF. Written as DNA, the CDR3 is TGCGCCAGCAGCCCAAGTGGGTCCGGGGAGCTGTTTTTT.

This clonotype appeared a few times. The rearrangement joins TRBV30 to TRBJ2-3; D is undetermined. The V gene lost 1 base and the J gene lost 4 bases, with 6 bases spanning the gap. CDR1 and CDR2 (germline): GTSNPN, SVGIG (reference sequence). This CDR3 has 12 amino acids. The CDR3 DNA reads TGTGCCTGGAGTGCCTCCCCAGATACGCAGTATTTT. Translated: CAWSASPDTQYF.

This clonotype is medium-sized. The rearrangement links TRBV12-3 or TRBV12-4 to TRBJ2-3, with D perhaps matching TRBD1 (6 bases). The V end was cut by 9 bases, the J end by 1 base, with 14 bases between. CDR3 length: 14 amino acids. CDR3 bases: TGTGCCAGGAAACAGGGAGCCGGCACAGATACGCAGTATTTT. Protein: CARKQGAGTDTQYF.

The V gene is TRBV2, the J gene TRBJ1-1, with D possibly TRBD1 on 6 matching bases. The germline gives CDR1 SNHLY, CDR2 FYNNEI. The germline V and J ends were trimmed by 2 bases and 4 bases, with 14 bases remaining between them. This CDR3 contains 15 residues. CDR3 protein: CASSENRGAVTEAFF. CDR3 nucleotides: TGTGCCAGCAGTGAAAATCGGGGGGCGGTCACTGAAGCTTTCTTT.

This chain connects TRBV28 to TRBJ2-1, with TRBD2 as a possible D gene (5 bases). CDR1 is MDHEN, CDR2 SYDVKM, per germline. This CDR3 region has 12 residues. V shed 2 bases and J shed 8 bases, with 7 bases lying between them. As DNA, the CDR3 is TGTGCCAGCAGTTTAAGAGGGTATGAGCAGTTCTTC. Translation: CASSLRGYEQFF.

The chain couples TRBV18 to TRBJ1-2; no definite D call. Between the trimmed V and J ends, which lost 4 bases and 3 bases, there was a span of 18 bases. The length of the CDR3 is 16 residues. Germline assignment: CDR1 KGHSH and CDR2 LQKENI. CDR3 in DNA: TGTGCCAGCTCACTCCGCCCACTCGGAAGCGACTATGGCTACACCTTC. This translates into CASSLRPLGSDYGYTF.

The V and J genes are TRBV7-6 and TRBJ1-3; no reliable D call. This CDR3 is 14 amino acids long. Trimming left V 4 bases short and J 4 bases short, with 11 bases between. The V gene's germline CDR1 is SGHVS and CDR2 FNYEAQ. In nucleotides, the CDR3 is TGTGCCAGCAGCTCCGGGCGAGCGGGAAACACCATATATTTT. This encodes CASSSGRAGNTIYF.